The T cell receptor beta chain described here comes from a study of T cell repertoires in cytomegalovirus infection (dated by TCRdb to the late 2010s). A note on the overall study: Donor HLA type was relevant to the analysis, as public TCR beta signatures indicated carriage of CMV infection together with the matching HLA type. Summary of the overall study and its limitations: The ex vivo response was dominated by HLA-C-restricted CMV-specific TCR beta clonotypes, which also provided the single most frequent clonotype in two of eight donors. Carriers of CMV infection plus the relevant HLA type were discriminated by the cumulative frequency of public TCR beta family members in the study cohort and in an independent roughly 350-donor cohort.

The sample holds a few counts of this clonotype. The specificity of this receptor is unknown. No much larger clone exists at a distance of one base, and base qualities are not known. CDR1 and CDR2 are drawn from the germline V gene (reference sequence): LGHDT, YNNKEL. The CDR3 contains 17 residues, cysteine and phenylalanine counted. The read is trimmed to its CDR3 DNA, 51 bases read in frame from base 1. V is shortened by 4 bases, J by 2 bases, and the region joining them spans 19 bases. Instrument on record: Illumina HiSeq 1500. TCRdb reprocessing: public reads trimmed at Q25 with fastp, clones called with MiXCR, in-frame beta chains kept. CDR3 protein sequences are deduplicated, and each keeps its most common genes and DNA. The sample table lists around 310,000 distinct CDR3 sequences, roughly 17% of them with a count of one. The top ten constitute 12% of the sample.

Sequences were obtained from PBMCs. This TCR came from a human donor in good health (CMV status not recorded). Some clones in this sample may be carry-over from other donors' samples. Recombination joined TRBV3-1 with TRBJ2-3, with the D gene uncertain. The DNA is TGTGCCAGCAGCCCCGAACGCGGCCTGGAGCCCACAGATACGCAGTATTTT. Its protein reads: CASSPERGLEPTDTQYF.